A single sample is the source of the 30 T cell receptor beta chains below, sequenced in a study of blood T cell repertoires in COVID-19. This table comes from immunoSEQ multiplex PCR, and its TCRdb copy is limited to in-frame clones, with some not included. Here the sample spans approximately 310,000 clones, 80% to 90% being singletons. The sequenced sample was PBMCs or T cells enriched from blood (not recorded which). Receptors were obtained from a man aged 25-45 years who had recovered from COVID-19.

The J gene is TRBJ2-1, the V gene TRBV6-2 or TRBV6-3, with 10 bases lining up with TRBD2. The CDR3 has 15 amino acids. Germline V gives CDR1 MNHEY, CDR2 SVGEGT. V dropped 5 bases and J dropped 3; count of bases not matched to a gene: 4. CDR3 sequence (DNA): TGTGCCAGCAGTGCCTTAGCGGGGGGCTACAATGAGCAGTTCTTC. It translates to CASSALAGGYNEQFF.

This clone occurred a few times. The gene calls are TRBV28 and TRBJ1-4; tentative D call: TRBD1 (6 bases). V gave up 6 bases and J gave up 10 bases, with 18 bases separating them. This CDR3 is built from 14 residues. From germline, CDR1 is MDHEN and CDR2 SYDVKM. Here the CDR3 DNA reads TGTGCCAGCAGCCAACGACAGGACGGAGGAAAACTGTTTTTT. Translating it yields CASSQRQDGGKLFF.

V and J are TRBV30 and TRBJ2-2; 7 nucleotides line up with TRBD2. CDR3 length equals 14 residues. Germline-derived CDR1 and CDR2 are GTSNPN and SVGIG (reference sequence). V was pared by 3 bases and J by 3 bases, with 4 bases of the junction left unmatched. The CDR3 sequence is CAWRWGRDTGELFF. The DNA for the CDR3 is TGTGCCTGGAGATGGGGGAGGGACACCGGGGAGCTGTTTTTT.

This chain joins TRBV7-3 and TRBJ1-6, with 8 bases lining up with TRBD1. Germline trimming cut 5 bases from V and 10 bases from J; bases unmatched to any gene: 7. This CDR3 spans 14 amino acids. Per germline, CDR1 SGHTA and CDR2 FQGTGA. The CDR3 loop is CASSLQGVGSPLHF. CDR3 coding DNA: TGTGCCAGCAGCCTACAGGGGGTAGGGTCACCCCTCCACTTT.

V is TRBV5-6 and J is TRBJ2-2; TRBD1 aligns across 7 bases. Germline V gene data show CDR1 as SGHDT and CDR2 as YYEEEE. The CDR3 is 18 residues long. V gave up 4 bases and J gave up 1 base; unmatched junction bases: 13. The CDR3 here is CASSPRDSWDLNTGELFF. For the CDR3, the DNA is TGTGCCAGCAGCCCTCGGGACAGCTGGGACCTGAACACCGGGGAGCTGTTTTTT.

The V and J genes are TRBV29-1 and TRBJ2-7; 10 bases line up with TRBD1. The CDR3 loop spans 12 amino acids. Germline CDR1 and CDR2: SQVTM and ANQGSEA. Trimming took 6 bases from V and 2 from J; bases not matched to a gene: 1. Here the CDR3 reads CSVGTGAYEQYF. CDR3 in DNA: TGCAGCGTCGGGACAGGGGCCTACGAGCAGTACTTC.

This clone was seen only once. The chain has TRBV7-2 and TRBJ1-2; D is ambiguous. Germline CDR1 is SGHTA and CDR2 is FQGNSA. Trimming pared 1 base from V and 7 bases from J, leaving 16 bases between. The CDR3 totals 15 residues. The CDR3 DNA sequence: TGTGCCAGCAGCTTAGGGCTGGCGTCGGGTTCTGGCTACACCTTC. Amino acid sequence: CASSLGLASGSGYTF.

V usage is TRBV10-3 and J usage is TRBJ2-2, with 9 bases matching TRBD1. Germline CDR1 reads ENHRY; CDR2 reads SYGVKD. The CDR3 length is 18 residues. Germline trimming cut 5 bases from V and 4 bases from J; bases unmatched to any gene: 14. The CDR3 nucleotides read TGTGCCATCAGTATGGGACAGGGAATTGGAACGAGCACCGGGGAGCTGTTTTTT. This gives the protein CAISMGQGIGTSTGELFF.

V is TRBV11-1 and J is TRBJ2-1, with TRBD2 matching 7 bases. The germline V gene has CDR1 SGHAT and CDR2 FQDESV (reference sequence). V shed 3 bases and J 11 bases; nucleotides not matched to a gene: 13. This CDR3 is built from 15 residues. The CDR3 nucleotides are TGTGCCAGCAGCTTCGGACTAGTTAAGAATGGGAAGCAGTTCTTC. Protein: CASSFGLVKNGKQFF. Drawing the rest from reference TRBV11-1 and TRBJ2-1, the complete variable domain is EAEVAQSPRYKITEKSQAVAFWCDPISGHATLYWYRQILGQGPELLVQFQDESVVDDSQLPKDRFSAERLKGVDSTLKIQPAELGDSAMYLCASSFGLVKNGKQFFGPGTRLTVL.

This clone has just a few counts. V usage is TRBV5-1 and J usage is TRBJ2-1; TRBD2 matches 8 bases. This CDR3 is 16 amino acids long. The trim removed 1 base at V and 7 bases at J, leaving 10 bases unmatched. Germline assignment: CDR1 SGHRS and CDR2 YFSETQ. CDR3 sequence (DNA): TGCGCCAGCAGCTTGTTTTCGGGGGGGCAAGAGAATGAGCAGTTCTTC. It codes for CASSLFSGGQENEQFF. Full variable domain (outside the CDR3, taken from reference TRBV5-1 and TRBJ2-1): KAGVTQTPRYLIKTRGQQVTLSCSPISGHRSVSWYQQTPGQGLQFLFEYFSETQRNKGNFPGRFSGRQFSNSRSEMNVSTLELGDSALYLCASSLFSGGQENEQFFGPGTRLTVL.

This chain links TRBV6-5 with TRBJ1-2; TRBD1 matches at 10 bases. This CDR3 contains 14 residues. In germline, CDR1 is MNHEY, CDR2 SVGAGI. Trimming at V came to 7 bases and at J to 7 bases, leaving 9 bases not matched to a gene. CDR3 nucleotide sequence: TGTGCCAGCATAAGAGACAGGGGGCTCCTTGGCTACACCTTC. Amino acids: CASIRDRGLLGYTF.

The V and J genes are TRBV7-9 and TRBJ2-1; D gene unclear. CDR3 size: 11 residues. V was clipped by 2 bases and J by 7 bases, with 3 bases between them. In germline, CDR1 is SEHNR, CDR2 FQNEAQ (reference sequence). The DNA for the CDR3 is TGTGCCAGCAGCTTATCGAATGAGCAGTTCTTC. This encodes CASSLSNEQFF. The complete variable domain, with remaining parts taken from reference TRBV7-9 and TRBJ2-1, reads DTGVSQNPRHKITKRGQNVTFRCDPISEHNRLYWYRQTLGQGPEFLTYFQNEAQLEKSRLLSDRFSAERPKGSFSTLEIQRTEQGDSAMYLCASSLSNEQFFGPGTRLTVL.

J is TRBJ1-2 and V is TRBV4-3; possibly TRBD1 for D (6 bases). With 4 bases removed from V and 2 bases from J, the gap between germline ends came to 11 bases. The CDR3 has 14 amino acids. Germline CDR1 LGHNA, CDR2 YSLEER. CDR3 sequence (DNA): TGCGCCAGCAGCCGGACGGACAGAAACTATGGCTACACCTTC. Its protein is CASSRTDRNYGYTF.

This clone was seen a handful of times. The chain carries TRBV27 and TRBJ1-6, with D possibly matching TRBD1 (5 bases). Germline V gene lookup returns CDR1 MNHEY and CDR2 SMNVEV (reference sequence). This CDR3 comprises 16 residues. V lost 7 bases, J lost 5 bases, and 18 bases lay in between. This chain's CDR3 is CASTTYSRGHNSPLHF. The CDR3 coding sequence is TGTGCCAGCACTACTTATTCAAGGGGTCATAATTCACCCCTCCACTTT.

The chain links TRBV11-2 to TRBJ2-1; 15 bases are a match to TRBD2. The V and J ends lost 8 bases and 10 bases, in that order; junction bases with no gene match: 6. Per the germline V gene, CDR1 is SGHAT and CDR2 is FQNNGV. The CDR3 covers 14 residues. CDR3: CASHRGTSGGEQFF. In nucleotides, the CDR3 is TGTGCCAGCCACCGCGGGACTAGCGGGGGGGAGCAGTTCTTC.

The gene calls are TRBV3-1 (or the pseudogene TRBV3-2) and TRBJ1-1; no clear D gene. CDR1 and CDR2 from the germline V gene are LGHDT and YNNKEL (reference sequence). V gave up 7 bases and J gave up 6 bases, with 9 bases separating them. The CDR3 is 11 residues long. The CDR3 spells CASKTGSEAFF. The DNA of the CDR3 is TGTGCCAGCAAAACGGGTTCTGAAGCTTTCTTT.

The genes are TRBV6-5 and TRBJ1-2, with a weak D call TRBD1 (6 bases). This CDR3 comprises 14 residues. Trimming pared 6 bases from V and 4 bases from J, leaving 15 bases between. CDR1 is MNHEY and CDR2 is SVGAGI in the germline V gene. CDR3 sequence reads: CASSGFSRGYGYTF. CDR3 bases: TGTGCCAGCAGCGGCTTTAGCAGGGGCTATGGCTACACCTTC.

This rearrangement joins TRBV2 to TRBJ1-5, with 7 positions matching TRBD1. This CDR3 contains 12 residues. V shed 4 bases and J 13 bases; nucleotides not matched to a gene: 7. CDR1 is SNHLY, CDR2 FYNNEI, per germline. The CDR3 protein is CASSGTGSPQHF. In DNA, the CDR3 is TGTGCCAGCAGTGGGACAGGTTCCCCGCAGCATTTT.

The rearrangement uses TRBV15 and TRBJ1-4; 7 bases align to TRBD1. Germline loops: CDR1 LNHNV, CDR2 YYDKDF (reference sequence). J gave up 8 bases and V 0 bases, and 6 bases lay outside the gene matches. This CDR3 has 15 residues. The CDR3 loop is CATSRDQGVGEKLFF. The CDR3 region has the DNA TGTGCCACCAGCAGAGATCAGGGGGTCGGGGAAAAACTGTTTTTT. Filled out from reference TRBV15 and TRBJ1-4, the complete variable domain reads DAMVIQNPRYQVTQFGKPVTLSCSQTLNHNVMYWYQQKSSQAPKLLFHYYDKDFNNEADTPDNFQSRRPNTSFCFLDIRSPGLGDTAMYLCATSRDQGVGEKLFFGSGTQLSVL.

This chain connects TRBV24-1 to TRBJ1-5; a possible D gene is TRBD1 (6 bases). The length of the CDR3 is 16 residues. Germline V CDR1 and CDR2: KGHDR, SFDVKD. Trimming stripped 2 bases from V and 0 bases from J, with 10 bases between. CDR3 sequence: CATSDWDKYSNQPQHF. CDR3 bases: TGTGCCACCAGTGATTGGGACAAATATAGCAATCAGCCCCAGCATTTT.

The table lists this clone with a count of one. The rearrangement joins TRBV5-4 to TRBJ1-2, with 11 positions matching TRBD1. Looked up from germline, CDR1 is SGHNT and CDR2 is YYREEE (reference sequence). V lost 4 bases and J lost 5; bases outside the gene matches: 4. CDR3 length: 14 residues. The CDR3: CASSPGTGGYGYTF. In DNA form, the CDR3 reads TGTGCCAGCAGCCCCGGGACAGGGGGGTATGGCTACACCTTC.

V usage is TRBV6-1 and J usage is TRBJ1-3, with D possibly being TRBD1 (6 bases). Trimming took 2 bases from V and 4 from J, leaving 9 bases between them. Germline V CDR1 and CDR2: MNHNS, SASEGT. This CDR3 region has 14 residues. The CDR3 sequence is CASSERGLGNTIYF. CDR3 nucleotides: TGTGCCAGCAGTGAAAGGGGGTTAGGAAACACCATATATTTT.

J is TRBJ1-6 and V is TRBV18, with 9 bases aligning to TRBD1. Losses at the gene ends were 5 bases for V and 5 bases for J; bases not matched to a gene: 7. This CDR3 spans 16 amino acids. Per germline, CDR1 KGHSH and CDR2 LQKENI. CDR3 in DNA: TGTGCCAGCTCATCAGCCGGGACAGGGAATAATTCACCCCTCCACTTT. Encoded protein: CASSSAGTGNNSPLHF.

V and J are TRBV7-6 and TRBJ2-1; 11 bases map to TRBD2. CDR1 and CDR2 (germline): SGHVS, FNYEAQ. This CDR3 has 15 amino acids. V shed 6 bases, J shed 5 bases, and the junction held 6 bases outside the gene matches. CDR3 DNA sequence: TGTGCCAGCAGACCGACTAGCGGGGTAAACAATGAGCAGTTCTTC. Translating it yields CASRPTSGVNNEQFF.

The rearrangement joins TRBV6-2 or TRBV6-3 to TRBJ2-1; no clear D. From germline, CDR1 is MNHEY and CDR2 SVGEGT. Trimming took off 6 bases at V and 9 bases at J, with 15 bases between the two ends. The CDR3 runs 13 residues. CDR3 nucleotides: TGTGCCAGCAGCCCAAGAGAGGCACGTGAGCAGTTCTTC. The encoded protein is CASSPREAREQFF.

This chain connects TRBV19 to TRBJ1-1; TRBD1 agrees at 8 bases. V shed 6 bases and J 5 bases; nucleotides not matched to a gene: 11. Germline lookup yields CDR1 LNHDA and CDR2 SQIVND (reference sequence). This CDR3 has 15 amino acids. The CDR3 bases are TGTGCCAGTAGCACGATTCAGGGGGCGGGTACTGAAGCTTTCTTT. Protein: CASSTIQGAGTEAFF. Supplemented by reference TRBV19 and TRBJ1-1, the full variable domain reads DGGITQSPKYLFRKEGQNVTLSCEQNLNHDAMYWYRQDPGQGLRLIYYSQIVNDFQKGDIAEGYSVSREKKESFPLTVTSAQKNPTAFYLCASSTIQGAGTEAFFGQGTRLTVV.

This sequence joins TRBV19 and TRBJ2-7, with TRBD1 matching over 10 bases. CDR3 length: 15 residues. V was pared by 7 bases and J by 3 bases, with 9 bases of the junction left unmatched. Germline assignment: CDR1 LNHDA and CDR2 SQIVND (reference sequence). The CDR3 DNA reads as TGTGCCAGTATGACCGGGACAGGGGATGTCTACGAGCAGTACTTC. Its protein is CASMTGTGDVYEQYF.

V and J are TRBV5-1 and TRBJ2-6; D possibly corresponds to TRBD1 (6 bases). The CDR3 is made up of 18 amino acids. V was clipped by 7 bases and J by 1 base, with 21 bases between them. In germline, CDR1 is SGHRS, CDR2 YFSETQ. In DNA, the CDR3 is TGCGCCAGCGGGGGTGCTGGGGGCGACCTTTCTGGGGCCAACGTCCTGACTTTC. Translated: CASGGAGGDLSGANVLTF.

The rearrangement joins TRBV5-6 to TRBJ1-1, with TRBD1 as a possible D gene (5 bases). The V end lost 4 bases, the J end lost 4 bases, and 14 bases lay between the germline ends. The V gene's germline CDR1 is SGHDT and CDR2 YYEEEE. The CDR3 sequence is 14 residues long. The CDR3, as DNA: TGTGCCAGCAGCGGCGGGACTCGGGGCACTGAAGCTTTCTTT. Translating it yields CASSGGTRGTEAFF.

The CDR3 coding sequence is TGTGCCAGCAGTGAAGTAGGGGCCAGGCCAGATTCACCCCTCCACTTT. It codes for CASSEVGARPDSPLHF. The chain has TRBV6-1 and TRBJ1-6; weak D call: TRBD1 (5 bases). Germline CDR1 and CDR2: MNHNS and SASEGT. This CDR3 spans 16 amino acids. V lost 1 base, J lost 8 bases, and 15 bases lay in between.